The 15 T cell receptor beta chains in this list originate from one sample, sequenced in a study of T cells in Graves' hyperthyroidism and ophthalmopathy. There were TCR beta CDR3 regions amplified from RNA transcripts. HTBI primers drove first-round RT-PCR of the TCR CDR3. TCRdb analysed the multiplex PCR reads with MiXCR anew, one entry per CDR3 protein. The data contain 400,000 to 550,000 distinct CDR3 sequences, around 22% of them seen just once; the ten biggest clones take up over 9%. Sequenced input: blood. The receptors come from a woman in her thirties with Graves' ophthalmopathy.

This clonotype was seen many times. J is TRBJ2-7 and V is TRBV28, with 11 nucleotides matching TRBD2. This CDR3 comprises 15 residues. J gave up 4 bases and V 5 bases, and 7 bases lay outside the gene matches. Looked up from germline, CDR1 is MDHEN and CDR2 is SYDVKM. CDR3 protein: CASSPYLAGGYEQYF. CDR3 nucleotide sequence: TGTGCCAGCAGTCCCTACCTAGCGGGGGGTTACGAGCAGTACTTC. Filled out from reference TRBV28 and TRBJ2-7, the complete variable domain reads DVKVTQSSRYLVKRTGEKVFLECVQDMDHENMFWYRQDPGLGLRLIYFSYDVKMKEKGDIPEGYSVSREKKERFSLILESASTNQTSMYLCASSPYLAGGYEQYFGPGTRLTVT.

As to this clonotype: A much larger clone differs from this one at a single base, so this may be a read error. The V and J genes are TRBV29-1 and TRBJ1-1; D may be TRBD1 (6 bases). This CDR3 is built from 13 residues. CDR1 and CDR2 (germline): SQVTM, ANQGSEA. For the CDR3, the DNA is TGCAGCGTTCTTTCGGATTGGGACACTGAAGCTTGCTTT. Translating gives CSVLSDWDTEACF. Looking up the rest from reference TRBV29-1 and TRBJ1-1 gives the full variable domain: SAVISQKPSRDICQRGTSLTIQCQVDSQVTMMFWYRQQPGQSLTLIATANQGSEATYESGFVIDKFPISRPNLTFSTLTVSNMSPEDSSIYLCSVLSDWDTEACFGQGTRLTVV.

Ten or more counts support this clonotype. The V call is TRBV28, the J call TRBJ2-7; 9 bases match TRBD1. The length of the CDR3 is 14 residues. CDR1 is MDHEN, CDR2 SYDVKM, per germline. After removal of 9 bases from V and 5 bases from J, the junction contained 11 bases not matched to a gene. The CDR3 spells CASMPGTGYHEQYF. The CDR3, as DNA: TGTGCCAGTATGCCCGGGACAGGGTACCACGAGCAGTACTTC.

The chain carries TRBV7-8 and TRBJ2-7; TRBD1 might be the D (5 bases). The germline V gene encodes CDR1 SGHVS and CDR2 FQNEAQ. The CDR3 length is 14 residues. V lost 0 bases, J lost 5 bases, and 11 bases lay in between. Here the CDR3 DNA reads TGTGCCAGCAGCTTAGCGGAGACAGCCCACGAGCAGTACTTC. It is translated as CASSLAETAHEQYF.

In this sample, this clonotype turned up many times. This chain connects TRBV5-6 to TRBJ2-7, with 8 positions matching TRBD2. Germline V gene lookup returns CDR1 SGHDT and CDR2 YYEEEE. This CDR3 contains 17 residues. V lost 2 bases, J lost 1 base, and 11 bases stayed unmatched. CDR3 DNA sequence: TGTGCCAGCAGCTTCGGGGTAGCGGGGCTTCATTCCTACGAGCAGTACTTC. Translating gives CASSFGVAGLHSYEQYF.

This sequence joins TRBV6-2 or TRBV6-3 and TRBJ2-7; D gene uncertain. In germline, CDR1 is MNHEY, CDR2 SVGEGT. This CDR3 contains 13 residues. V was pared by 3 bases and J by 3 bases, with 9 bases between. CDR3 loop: CASSYRIHYEQYF. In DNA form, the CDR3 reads TGTGCCAGCAGTTATCGGATCCACTACGAGCAGTACTTC.

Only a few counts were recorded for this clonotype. The CDR3 sequence: CASSSGVGALPWVAFF. CDR3 sequence (DNA): TGTGCCAGCAGCTCCGGGGTAGGGGCATTACCCTGGGTGGCTTTCTTT. The chain carries TRBV7-8 and TRBJ1-1, with D tentatively TRBD1 (5 bases). With 4 bases removed from V and 11 bases from J, the gap between germline ends came to 26 bases. Germline V CDR1 and CDR2: SGHVS, FQNEAQ. This CDR3 has 16 residues.

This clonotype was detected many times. In DNA form, the CDR3 reads TGTGCCAGCAGCTTTTCCCGCCAGCTGATGACCTCCTACGAGCAGTACTTC. Protein sequence: CASSFSRQLMTSYEQYF. This chain joins TRBV11-2 and TRBJ2-7; no definite D call. This CDR3 comprises 17 residues. V was cut by 3 bases and J by 0 bases, with 18 bases left in between. Germline V gene lookup returns CDR1 SGHAT and CDR2 FQNNGV.

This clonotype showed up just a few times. CDR3 protein: CSVPQGDGYTF. CDR3 DNA: TGCAGCGTTCCCCAGGGAGATGGCTACACCTTC. The chain has TRBV29-1 and TRBJ1-2; weak D call: TRBD1 (5 bases). The V and J ends lost 5 bases and 6 bases respectively, with 10 bases between them. The CDR3 has 11 residues. Germline V gene sequence: CDR1 SQVTM, CDR2 ANQGSEA.

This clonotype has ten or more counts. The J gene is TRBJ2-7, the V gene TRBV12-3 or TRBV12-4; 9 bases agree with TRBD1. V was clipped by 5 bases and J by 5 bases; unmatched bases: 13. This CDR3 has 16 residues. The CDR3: CASSPGTGRGSDEQYF. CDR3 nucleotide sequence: TGTGCCAGCAGTCCCGGGACAGGGCGGGGGTCGGACGAGCAGTACTTC.

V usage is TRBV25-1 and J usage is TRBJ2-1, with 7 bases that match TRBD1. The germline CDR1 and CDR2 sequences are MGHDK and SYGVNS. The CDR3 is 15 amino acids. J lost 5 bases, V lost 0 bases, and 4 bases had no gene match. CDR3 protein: CASSEYATGDNEQFF. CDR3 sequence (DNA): TGTGCCAGCAGTGAATATGCTACAGGGGACAATGAGCAGTTCTTC.

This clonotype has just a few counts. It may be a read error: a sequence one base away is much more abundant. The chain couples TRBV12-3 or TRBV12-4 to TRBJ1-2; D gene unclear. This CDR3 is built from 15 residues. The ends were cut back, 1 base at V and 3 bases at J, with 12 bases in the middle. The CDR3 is CASSLDPFLDYGYTF. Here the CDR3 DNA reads TGTGCCAGCAGTTTAGACCCCTTTTTAGACTATGGCTACACCTTC.

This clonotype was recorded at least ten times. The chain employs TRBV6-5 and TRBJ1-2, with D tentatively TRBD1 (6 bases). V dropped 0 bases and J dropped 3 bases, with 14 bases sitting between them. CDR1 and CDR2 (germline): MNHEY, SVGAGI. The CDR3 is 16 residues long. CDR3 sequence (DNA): TGTGCCAGCAGTTACTCGAGTACAGGGAAGGACTATGGCTACACCTTC. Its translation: CASSYSSTGKDYGYTF.

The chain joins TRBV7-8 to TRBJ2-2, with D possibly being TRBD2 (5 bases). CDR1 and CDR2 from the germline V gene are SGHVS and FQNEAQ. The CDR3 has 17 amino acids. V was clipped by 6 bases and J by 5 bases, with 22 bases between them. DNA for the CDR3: TGTGCCAGCAGGGATTATCGACCAGGCAGAGGGACCGGGGAGCTGTTTTTT. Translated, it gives CASRDYRPGRGTGELFF.

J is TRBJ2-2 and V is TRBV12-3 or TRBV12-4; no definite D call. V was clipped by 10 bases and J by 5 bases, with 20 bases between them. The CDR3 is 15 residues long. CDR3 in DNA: TGTGCCACCGCGTTCGGTTCACGTGGGACCGGGGAGCTGTTTTTT. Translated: CATAFGSRGTGELFF.